Sequencing of this T cell receptor (beta chain) was carried out in a study of identifying expanded T cells in peripheral blood. Produced via immunoSEQ multiplex PCR; TCRdb's table is partial and in-frame only. The sample holds 95,000 to 150,000 clones, about four fifths seen once. The length of the CDR3 is 13 residues. J lost 5 bases, V lost 5 bases, and 2 bases had no gene match. Germline CDR1 is MNHEY and CDR2 is SVGAGI. Input material: blood. The receptor comes from a person aged 18 to 70 in good health. This chain links TRBV6-5 with TRBJ1-5; 8 bases match TRBD1. The CDR3 reads CASSLQGDQPQHF. DNA of the CDR3: TGTGCCAGCAGTCTACAGGGGGATCAGCCCCAGCATTTT.